Shown below are 12 T cell receptor beta chains from a single sample sequenced in a study of T cell responses to AZD1222 COVID-19 vaccine. Libraries were prepared by immunoSEQ multiplex PCR; TCRdb keeps only in-frame clonotypes and omits some of them. The sample gives 55,000 to 90,000 clones, roughly 80% of which show up once; under 6.5% is in the top ten. The sequencing here drew on peripheral blood, taken on day 0 of AZD1222 vaccination. Receptor source: an adult in good health.

The chain combines TRBV27 with TRBJ1-5; the D is unclear. Trimming took 1 base from V and 9 from J, leaving 13 bases between them. Per the germline V gene, CDR1 is MNHEY and CDR2 is SMNVEV (reference sequence). CDR3 length equals 14 residues. The CDR3 sequence is CASSLLGAQGPQHF. The DNA of the CDR3 is TGTGCCAGCAGTTTATTAGGTGCTCAAGGGCCCCAGCATTTT.

CDR3 bases: TGTGCCAGCAGCCTAATGACAGGGCGCTACGAGCAGTACTTC. The encoded protein is CASSLMTGRYEQYF. The chain employs TRBV3-1 (or the pseudogene TRBV3-2) and TRBJ2-7; TRBD1 matches 7 bases. V lost 4 bases to trimming and J lost 3 bases; unmatched junction nucleotides: 6. CDR3 length equals 14 residues. From germline, CDR1 is LGHDT and CDR2 YNNKEL (reference sequence).

This chain links TRBV5-4 with TRBJ2-1; tentative D call: TRBD2 (5 bases). Germline assignment: CDR1 SGHNT and CDR2 YYREEE (reference sequence). Trimming removed 3 bases from V and 7 bases from J, with 17 bases in between. The CDR3 has 15 residues. CDR3 nucleotides: TGTGCCAGCAGCTCCCCGAGGGTAGGTTATAATGAGCAGTTCTTC. Its translation: CASSSPRVGYNEQFF.

The chain employs TRBV20-1 and TRBJ1-2; no clear D gene. This CDR3 region has 12 residues. V was shortened by 3 bases and J by 3 bases, with 8 bases between the two germline ends. Germline V gives CDR1 DFQATT, CDR2 SNEGSKA (reference sequence). The CDR3 here is CSASPLYYGYTF. CDR3 bases: TGCAGTGCTAGTCCACTCTACTATGGCTACACCTTC.

J is TRBJ2-7 and V is TRBV5-1; 9 bases line up with TRBD1. Germline lookup yields CDR1 SGHRS and CDR2 YFSETQ. This CDR3 spans 14 amino acids. The ends lost 3 bases at V and 5 bases at J; junction bases unmatched: 6. The CDR3 loop reads CASSWGDRDDEQYF. The CDR3 region has the DNA TGCGCCAGCAGCTGGGGGGACAGGGATGACGAGCAGTACTTC.

The CDR3 here is CASMRGEGSPLHF. The CDR3 DNA follows: TGTGCCAGCATGCGGGGAGAGGGTTCACCCCTCCACTTT. The gene calls are TRBV6-5 and TRBJ1-6; D remains unclear. Trimming removed 7 bases at V and 9 bases at J, with 13 bases between. The CDR3 contains 13 residues. Germline V gene lookup returns CDR1 MNHEY and CDR2 SVGAGI.

This rearrangement joins TRBV29-1 to TRBJ1-4; D not certain. The CDR3 runs 11 residues. The V end lost 3 bases, the J end lost 7 bases, and 6 bases lay between the germline ends. Per the germline V gene, CDR1 is SQVTM and CDR2 is ANQGSEA. CDR3 sequence: CSVERGEKLFF. In nucleotides, the CDR3 is TGCAGCGTTGAGAGAGGTGAAAAACTGTTTTTT.

This clone counts as medium-sized. The chain recombines TRBV3-1 (or the pseudogene TRBV3-2) with TRBJ1-2; no reliable D call. Germline V lookup: CDR1 LGHDT, CDR2 YNNKEL (reference sequence). The CDR3 runs 14 residues. The ends were cut back, 1 base at V and 2 bases at J, with 8 bases in the middle. In nucleotides, the CDR3 is TGTGCCAGCAGCCAAGGATTGGAAAACTATGGCTACACCTTC. Protein sequence: CASSQGLENYGYTF.

The V and J genes are TRBV10-3 and TRBJ1-4; D possibly corresponds to TRBD1 (5 bases). The CDR3 has 17 residues. The germline gives CDR1 ENHRY, CDR2 SYGVKD. Deletions cut 6 bases from V and 0 bases from J, with 17 bases between. This chain's CDR3 is CAIRGGGPLSTNEKLFF. The DNA of the CDR3 is TGTGCCATCAGAGGCGGGGGTCCTCTTTCAACTAATGAAAAACTGTTTTTT.

Only a few counts were recorded for this clone. The chain joins TRBV19 to TRBJ2-1, with TRBD2 identical over 10 bases. Germline CDR1 reads LNHDA; CDR2 reads SQIVND (reference sequence). The CDR3 runs to 16 residues. With 6 bases clipped from V and 5 bases from J, the junction kept 10 bases outside the gene matches. This chain's CDR3 is CASSPALAGVDNEQFF. In DNA, the CDR3 is TGTGCCAGTAGCCCTGCCCTAGCGGGGGTCGACAATGAGCAGTTCTTC.

The rearrangement uses TRBV7-2 and TRBJ1-1; TRBD1 matches at 9 bases. CDR1 is SGHTA, CDR2 FQGNSA, per germline. The CDR3 consists of 14 residues. The junction had 7 bases not matched to a gene; V was cut back by 5 bases and J by 6 bases. The CDR3 here is CASSQGTGWAEAFF. DNA of the CDR3: TGTGCCAGCAGCCAGGGGACAGGGTGGGCTGAAGCTTTCTTT. Drawing the rest from reference TRBV7-2 and TRBJ1-1, the complete variable domain is GAGVSQSPSNKVTEKGKDVELRCDPISGHTALYWYRQSLGQGLEFLIYFQGNSAPDKSGLPSDRFSAERTGGSVSTLTIQRTQQEDSAVYLCASSQGTGWAEAFFGQGTRLTVV.

The chain uses TRBV6-5 and TRBJ2-1; no definite D call. Trimming took 0 bases from V and 4 from J, leaving 7 bases between them. Germline V gene lookup returns CDR1 MNHEY and CDR2 SVGAGI. This CDR3 is built from 14 residues. CDR3 nucleotides: TGTGCCAGCAGTTACTCGGCTGGGTACAATGAGCAGTTCTTC. This translates into CASSYSAGYNEQFF.